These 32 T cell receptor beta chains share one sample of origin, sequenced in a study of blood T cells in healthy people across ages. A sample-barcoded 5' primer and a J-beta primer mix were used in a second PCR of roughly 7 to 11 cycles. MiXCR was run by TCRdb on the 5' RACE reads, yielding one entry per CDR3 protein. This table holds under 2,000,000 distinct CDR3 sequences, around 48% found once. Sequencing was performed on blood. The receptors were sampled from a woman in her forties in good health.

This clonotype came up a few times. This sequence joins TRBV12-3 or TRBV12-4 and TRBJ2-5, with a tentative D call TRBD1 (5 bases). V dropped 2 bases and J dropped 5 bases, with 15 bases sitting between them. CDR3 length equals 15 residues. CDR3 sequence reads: CASSLRGLPGETQYF. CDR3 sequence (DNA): TGTGCCAGCAGTTTAAGGGGCCTCCCTGGCGAGACCCAGTACTTC.

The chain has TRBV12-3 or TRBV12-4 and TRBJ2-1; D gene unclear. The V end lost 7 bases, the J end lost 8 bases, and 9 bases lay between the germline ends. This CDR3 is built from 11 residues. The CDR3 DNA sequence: TGTGCCAGCACTCTTTCGGATGAGCAGTTCTTC. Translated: CASTLSDEQFF.

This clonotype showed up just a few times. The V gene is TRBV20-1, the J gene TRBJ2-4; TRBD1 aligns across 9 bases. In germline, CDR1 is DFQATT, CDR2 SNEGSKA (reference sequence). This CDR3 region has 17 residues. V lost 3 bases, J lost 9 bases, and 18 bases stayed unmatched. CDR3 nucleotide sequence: TGCAGTGCTAGGGGCCGTGCGGGGACAGGGAAAGGGAGCATTCAGTACTTC. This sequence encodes CSARGRAGTGKGSIQYF.

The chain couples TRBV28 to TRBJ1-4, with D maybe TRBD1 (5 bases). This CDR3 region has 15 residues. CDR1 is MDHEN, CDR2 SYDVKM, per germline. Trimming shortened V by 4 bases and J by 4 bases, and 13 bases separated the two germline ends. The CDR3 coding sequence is TGTGCCAGCAGTTCACAGGAGACCCTTAATGAAAAACTGTTTTTT. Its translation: CASSSQETLNEKLFF. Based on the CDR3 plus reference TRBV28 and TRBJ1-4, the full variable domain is DVKVTQSSRYLVKRTGEKVFLECVQDMDHENMFWYRQDPGLGLRLIYFSYDVKMKEKGDIPEGYSVSREKKERFSLILESASTNQTSMYLCASSSQETLNEKLFFGSGTQLSVL.

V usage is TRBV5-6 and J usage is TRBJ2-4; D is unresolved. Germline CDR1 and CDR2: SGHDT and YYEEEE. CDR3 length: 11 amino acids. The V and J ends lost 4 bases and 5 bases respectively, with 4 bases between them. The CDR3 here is CASSMENIQYF. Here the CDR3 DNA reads TGTGCCAGCAGCATGGAAAACATTCAGTACTTC.

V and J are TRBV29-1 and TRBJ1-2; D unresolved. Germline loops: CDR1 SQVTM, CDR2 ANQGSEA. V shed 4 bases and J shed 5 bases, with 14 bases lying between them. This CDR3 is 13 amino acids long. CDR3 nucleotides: TGCAGCGTTGCCTTGAGGACGCCATATGGCTACACCTTC. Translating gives CSVALRTPYGYTF.

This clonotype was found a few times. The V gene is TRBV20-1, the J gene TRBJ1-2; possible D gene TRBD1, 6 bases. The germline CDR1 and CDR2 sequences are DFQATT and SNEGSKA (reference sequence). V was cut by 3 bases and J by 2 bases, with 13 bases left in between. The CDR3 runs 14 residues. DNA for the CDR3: TGCAGTGCTAGCAAGGACAGAAGGAACTATGGCTACACCTTC. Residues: CSASKDRRNYGYTF.

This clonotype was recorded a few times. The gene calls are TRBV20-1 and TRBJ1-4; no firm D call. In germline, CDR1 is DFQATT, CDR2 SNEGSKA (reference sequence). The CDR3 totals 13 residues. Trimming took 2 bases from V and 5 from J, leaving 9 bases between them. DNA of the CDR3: TGCAGTGCTAGAAAGGGTGCAAATGAAAAACTGTTTTTT. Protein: CSARKGANEKLFF.

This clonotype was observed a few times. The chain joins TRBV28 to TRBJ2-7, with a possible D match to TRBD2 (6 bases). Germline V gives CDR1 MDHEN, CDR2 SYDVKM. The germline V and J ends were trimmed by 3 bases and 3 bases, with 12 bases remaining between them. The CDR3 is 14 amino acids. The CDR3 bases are TGTGCCAGCAGTTTTAGGAGGGGAAACTACGAGCAGTACTTC. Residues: CASSFRRGNYEQYF.

In DNA, the CDR3 is TGTGCCAGCTATCGGGGGGTCACCCACGAGCAGTACTTC. Translation gives CASYRGVTHEQYF. The chain employs TRBV28 and TRBJ2-4, with 7 bases that match TRBD2. The DNA end lines up better with TRBJ2-7; the J call may be wrong. Germline assignment: CDR1 MDHEN and CDR2 SYDVKM. The CDR3 consists of 13 residues.

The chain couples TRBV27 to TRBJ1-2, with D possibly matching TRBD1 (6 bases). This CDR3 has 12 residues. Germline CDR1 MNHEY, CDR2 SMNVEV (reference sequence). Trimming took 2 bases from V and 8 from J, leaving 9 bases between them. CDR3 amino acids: CASSLKGEGYTF. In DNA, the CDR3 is TGTGCCAGCAGTTTAAAGGGGGAAGGCTACACCTTC.

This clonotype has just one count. CDR3 residues: CSAPSGVRDEEYF. The DNA of the CDR3 is TGCAGTGCGCCTAGCGGGGTTCGGGACGAGGAGTACTTC. V usage is TRBV20-1 and J usage is TRBJ2-5; 9 bases align to TRBD2. Losses at the gene ends were 6 bases for V and 12 bases for J; bases not matched to a gene: 14. The CDR3 contains 13 residues. The germline V gene has CDR1 DFQATT and CDR2 SNEGSKA (reference sequence).

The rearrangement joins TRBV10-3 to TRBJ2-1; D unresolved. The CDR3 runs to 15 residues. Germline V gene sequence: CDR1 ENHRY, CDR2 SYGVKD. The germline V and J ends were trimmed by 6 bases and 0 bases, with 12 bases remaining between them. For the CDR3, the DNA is TGTGCCATCAGGACCATACTCAACTCCTACAATGAGCAGTTCTTC. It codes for CAIRTILNSYNEQFF.

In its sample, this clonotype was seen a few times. This CDR3 is CASSFQTGAVNIQYF. CDR3 DNA sequence: TGTGCCAGCAGCTTCCAGACAGGGGCGGTAAACATTCAGTACTTC. The chain links TRBV13 to TRBJ2-4, with TRBD1 matching 8 bases. Germline V gives CDR1 PRHDT, CDR2 FYEKMQ (reference sequence). The junction had 7 bases not matched to a gene; V was cut back by 3 bases and J by 6 bases. The CDR3 is 15 amino acids.

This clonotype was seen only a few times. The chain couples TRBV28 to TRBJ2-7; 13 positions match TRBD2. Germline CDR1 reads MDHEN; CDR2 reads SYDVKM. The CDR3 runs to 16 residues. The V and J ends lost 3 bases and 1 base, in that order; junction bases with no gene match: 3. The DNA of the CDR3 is TGTGCCAGCAGTTTCTCGGGACTAGCGGGGTCCTACGAGCAGTACTTC. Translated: CASSFSGLAGSYEQYF.

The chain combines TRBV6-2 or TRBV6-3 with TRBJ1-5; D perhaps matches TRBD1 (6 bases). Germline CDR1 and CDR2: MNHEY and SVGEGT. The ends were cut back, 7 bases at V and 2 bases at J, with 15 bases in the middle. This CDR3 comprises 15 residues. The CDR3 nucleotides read TGTGCCAGCATTAAGACAGGAGGGGGCAATCAGCCCCAGCATTTT. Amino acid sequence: CASIKTGGGNQPQHF.

The CDR3 sequence: CSAHRPSGAISYNEQFF. DNA for the CDR3: TGCAGTGCTCACCGACCTAGCGGGGCTATCTCATACAATGAGCAGTTCTTC. The chain carries TRBV20-1 and TRBJ2-1, with 9 bases matching TRBD2. From germline, CDR1 is DFQATT and CDR2 SNEGSKA (reference sequence). The CDR3 is made up of 17 amino acids. V lost 5 bases and J lost 4; bases outside the gene matches: 15.

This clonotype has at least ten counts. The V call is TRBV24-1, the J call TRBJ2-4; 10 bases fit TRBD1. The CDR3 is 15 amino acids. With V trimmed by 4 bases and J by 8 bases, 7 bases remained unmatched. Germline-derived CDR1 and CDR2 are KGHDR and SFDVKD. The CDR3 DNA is TGTGCCACCAGTGAGACCGGGACAGGGGTGGACATTCAGTACTTC. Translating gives CATSETGTGVDIQYF.

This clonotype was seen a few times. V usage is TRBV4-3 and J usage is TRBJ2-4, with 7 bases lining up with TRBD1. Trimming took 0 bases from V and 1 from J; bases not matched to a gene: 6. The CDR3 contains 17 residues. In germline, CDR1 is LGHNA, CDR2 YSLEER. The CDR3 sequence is CASSQETGWEAKNIQYF. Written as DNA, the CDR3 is TGCGCCAGCAGCCAAGAGACAGGGTGGGAGGCCAAAAACATTCAGTACTTC.

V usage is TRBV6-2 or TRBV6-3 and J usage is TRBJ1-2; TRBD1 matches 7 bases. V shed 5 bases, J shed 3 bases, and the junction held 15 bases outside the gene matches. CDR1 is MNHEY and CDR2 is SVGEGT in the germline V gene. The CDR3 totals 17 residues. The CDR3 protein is CASSQDLTGRGDYGYTF. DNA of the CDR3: TGTGCCAGCAGTCAAGACCTGACAGGGAGAGGGGACTATGGCTACACCTTC.

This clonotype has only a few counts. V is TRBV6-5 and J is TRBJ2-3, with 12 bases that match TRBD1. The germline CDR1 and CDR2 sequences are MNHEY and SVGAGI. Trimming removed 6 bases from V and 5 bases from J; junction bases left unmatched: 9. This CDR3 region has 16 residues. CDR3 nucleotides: TGTGCCAGCAGCCCCAGGGACAGGGGGCGGGAAGATACGCAGTATTTT. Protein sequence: CASSPRDRGREDTQYF.

The DNA for the CDR3 is TGTGCCAGCAGCGCATCTTCGCTAGCGGGGGGGCGGAATGAGCAGTTCTTC. This sequence encodes CASSASSLAGGRNEQFF. This chain connects TRBV9 to TRBJ2-1, with 12 bases identical to TRBD2. Germline V gene data show CDR1 as SGDLS and CDR2 as YYNGEE. The CDR3 spans 17 residues. V gave up 3 bases and J gave up 7 bases; unmatched junction bases: 11.

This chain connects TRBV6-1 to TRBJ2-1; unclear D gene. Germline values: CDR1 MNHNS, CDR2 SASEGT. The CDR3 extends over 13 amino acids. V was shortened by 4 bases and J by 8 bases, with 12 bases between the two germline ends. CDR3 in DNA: TGTGCCAGCAGTGGAGTCCCGGGCTATGAGCAGTTCTTC. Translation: CASSGVPGYEQFF.

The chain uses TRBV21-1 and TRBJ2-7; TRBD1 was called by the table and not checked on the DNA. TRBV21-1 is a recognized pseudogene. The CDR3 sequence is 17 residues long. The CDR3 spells CASSKDGNDRECYEQYF. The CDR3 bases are TGTGCCAGCAGCAAGGATGGAAATGACAGGGAGTGCTACGAGCAGTACTTC.

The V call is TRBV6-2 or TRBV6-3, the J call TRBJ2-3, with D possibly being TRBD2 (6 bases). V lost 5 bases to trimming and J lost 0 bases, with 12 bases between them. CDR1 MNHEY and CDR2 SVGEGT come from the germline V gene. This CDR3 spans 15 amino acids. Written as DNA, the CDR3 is TGTGCCAGCAGTCGAGGACGGGGGAGCACAGATACGCAGTATTTT. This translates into CASSRGRGSTDTQYF.

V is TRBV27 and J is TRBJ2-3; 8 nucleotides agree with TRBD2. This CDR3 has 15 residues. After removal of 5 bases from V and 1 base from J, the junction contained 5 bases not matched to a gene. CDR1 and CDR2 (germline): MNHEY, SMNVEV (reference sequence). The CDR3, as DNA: TGTGCCAGCAGTGGAGCGGGGGTTCGCACAGATACGCAGTATTTT. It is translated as CASSGAGVRTDTQYF.

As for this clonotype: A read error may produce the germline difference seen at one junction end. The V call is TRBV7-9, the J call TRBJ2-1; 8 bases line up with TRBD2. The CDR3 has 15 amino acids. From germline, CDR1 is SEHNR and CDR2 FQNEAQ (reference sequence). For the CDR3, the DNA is TGTGCCAGCAGCTTCGGGGGGGACTCCTGCAATGAGCAGTTCTTC. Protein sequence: CASSFGGDSCNEQFF.

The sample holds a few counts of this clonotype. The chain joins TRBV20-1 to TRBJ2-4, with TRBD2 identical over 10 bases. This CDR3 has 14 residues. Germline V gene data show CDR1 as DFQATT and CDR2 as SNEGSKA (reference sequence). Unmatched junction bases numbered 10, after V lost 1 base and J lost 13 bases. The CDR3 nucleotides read TGCAGTGCTAGAGCCGCCGGGACTAGCGCAGAGCAGTACTTC. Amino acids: CSARAAGTSAEQYF.

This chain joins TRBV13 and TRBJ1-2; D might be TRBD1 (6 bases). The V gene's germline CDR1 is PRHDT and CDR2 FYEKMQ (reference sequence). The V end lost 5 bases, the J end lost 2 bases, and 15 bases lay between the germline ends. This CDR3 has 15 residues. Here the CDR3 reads CASSPEQGPNYGYTF. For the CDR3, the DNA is TGTGCCAGCAGCCCAGAACAGGGACCCAACTATGGCTACACCTTC.

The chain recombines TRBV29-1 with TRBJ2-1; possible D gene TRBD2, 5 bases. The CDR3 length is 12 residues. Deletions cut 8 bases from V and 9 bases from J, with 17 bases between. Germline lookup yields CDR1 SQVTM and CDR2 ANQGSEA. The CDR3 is CSLRLTRSEQFF. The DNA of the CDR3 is TGCAGCTTACGACTAACCCGGAGTGAGCAGTTCTTC.

The chain's CDR3 is CSARISSPKGDTQYF. CDR3 sequence (DNA): TGCAGTGCTAGGATCTCTAGCCCGAAGGGGGATACGCAGTATTTT. The chain is built from TRBV20-1 and TRBJ2-3, with D perhaps matching TRBD1 or TRBD2 (5 bases each). The ends were cut back, 3 bases at V and 6 bases at J, with 19 bases in the middle. Germline CDR1 is DFQATT and CDR2 is SNEGSKA (reference sequence). The CDR3 is 15 amino acids.

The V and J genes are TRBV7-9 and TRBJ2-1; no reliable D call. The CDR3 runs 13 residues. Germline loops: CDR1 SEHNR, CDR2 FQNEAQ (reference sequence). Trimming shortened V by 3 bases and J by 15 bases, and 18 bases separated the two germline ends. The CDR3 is CASSFGVEAHGFF. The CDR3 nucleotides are TGTGCCAGCAGCTTTGGCGTTGAAGCCCACGGGTTCTTC.